The T cell receptor beta chain described here comes from a study of T cells in Graves' hyperthyroidism and ophthalmopathy. General study results and limits: In validation, the model predicted ophthalmopathy. These predictions came a median approximately 6.5 months before onset. Stable hyperthyroidism was separated from ophthalmopathy by a model based on 13 V-J features.

There were TCR beta CDR3 regions amplified from RNA transcripts. Initially, a first-round RT-PCR of the TCR CDR3 employed the HTBI primer set. TCRdb used MiXCR to reprocess the multiplex PCR reads, holding one entry per CDR3 protein. The data show hundreds of thousands of distinct CDR3 sequences, around 17% seen once. Recently diagnosed hyperthyroidism of less than 2 months' duration affected patients aged 18 to 65. Lactation, pregnancy, other autoimmune disease or uncontrolled infection excluded patients. The germline V gene encodes CDR1 SGHAT and CDR2 FQNNGV. Trimming removed 6 bases from V and 5 bases from J; junction bases left unmatched: 9. The CDR3 totals 15 residues. This clonotype was observed many times. Its antigen is not known.

The chain carries TRBV11-2 and TRBJ2-1; TRBD1 matches 8 bases. This clonotype was obtained from a woman under 30 with Graves' hyperthyroidism. Material: blood. CDR3 amino acids: CASRHPDRENNEQFF. CDR3 DNA sequence: TGTGCCAGCAGACATCCGGACAGGGAAAACAATGAGCAGTTCTTC.